Presented here are 9 T cell receptor beta chains from one specimen sequenced in a study of T cell responses to AZD1222 COVID-19 vaccine. TCRdb's table, derived via immunoSEQ multiplex PCR, lists solely in-frame clones and lacks some. The sample has 95,000 to 150,000 clones; over 85% are singletons. Sequencing used peripheral blood, obtained on day 0 of AZD1222 vaccination. These TCRs come from an adult in good health.

The rearrangement uses TRBV19 and TRBJ1-1; unclear D gene. CDR3 size: 12 residues. Germline assignment: CDR1 LNHDA and CDR2 SQIVND (reference sequence). V gave up 3 bases and J gave up 7 bases, with 9 bases separating them. The CDR3 sequence is CASSIPSVEAFF. The CDR3 coding sequence is TGTGCCAGTAGTATCCCTTCGGTTGAAGCTTTCTTT.

This clone came up a few times. The V call is TRBV5-1, the J call TRBJ1-1; the D gene is possibly TRBD1 (6 bases). This CDR3 is built from 16 residues. The V gene's germline CDR1 is SGHRS and CDR2 YFSETQ. V lost 0 bases and J 0 bases, leaving 12 bases between the germline ends. The CDR3 sequence: CASSLVADSLNTEAFF. In DNA form, the CDR3 reads TGCGCCAGCAGCTTGGTCGCGGACAGCCTGAACACTGAAGCTTTCTTT.

The V call is TRBV6-6, the J call TRBJ1-1; unclear D gene. The CDR3 consists of 13 residues. Germline values: CDR1 MNHNY, CDR2 SVGAGI (reference sequence). The germline V and J ends were trimmed by 7 bases and 0 bases, with 9 bases remaining between them. DNA for the CDR3: TGTGCCAGCAAATTGCCTATGAACACTGAAGCTTTCTTT. This sequence encodes CASKLPMNTEAFF.

The chain employs TRBV11-1 and TRBJ1-1; D is ambiguous. The germline V gene encodes CDR1 SGHAT and CDR2 FQDESV (reference sequence). The CDR3 loop spans 13 amino acids. Trimming pared 5 bases from V and 5 bases from J, leaving 12 bases between. CDR3 sequence reads: CASSLQSGTEAFF. CDR3 DNA: TGTGCCAGCAGCCTCCAGTCGGGGACTGAAGCTTTCTTT.

The chain is built from TRBV19 and TRBJ2-3; perhaps TRBD1 as D (7 bases). The germline V gene has CDR1 LNHDA and CDR2 SQIVND (reference sequence). V was trimmed by 4 bases and J by 3 bases, leaving 11 bases between them. The CDR3 totals 14 residues. CDR3 region: CASSTTGRTDTQYF. The CDR3 nucleotides are TGTGCCAGTAGTACGACAGGGAGGACAGATACGCAGTATTTT.

The chain couples TRBV7-3 to TRBJ1-5; D gene ambiguous. The CDR3 is 13 residues long. V was cut by 1 base and J by 4 bases, with 5 bases left in between. Per the germline V gene, CDR1 is SGHTA and CDR2 is FQGTGA. The CDR3 sequence: CASSLNANQPQHF. The CDR3 DNA reads as TGTGCCAGCAGCTTAAACGCTAATCAGCCCCAGCATTTT.

This rearrangement joins TRBV5-1 to TRBJ2-7; perhaps TRBD2 as D (6 bases). Germline V gene sequence: CDR1 SGHRS, CDR2 YFSETQ. V lost 3 bases, J lost 5 bases, and 15 bases lay in between. The CDR3 consists of 14 residues. The CDR3 loop is CASSSGDPTDEQYF. The CDR3 DNA is TGCGCCAGCAGCTCGGGGGATCCAACCGACGAGCAGTACTTC. The variable domain in full, completed from reference TRBV5-1 and TRBJ2-7, reads KAGVTQTPRYLIKTRGQQVTLSCSPISGHRSVSWYQQTPGQGLQFLFEYFSETQRNKGNFPGRFSGRQFSNSRSEMNVSTLELGDSALYLCASSSGDPTDEQYFGPGTRLTVT.

This clone was recorded once. This rearrangement joins TRBV6-5 to TRBJ1-4; 11 bases align to TRBD1. CDR1 and CDR2 from the germline V gene are MNHEY and SVGAGI. Trimming at V came to 3 bases and at J to 11 bases, leaving 8 bases not matched to a gene. CDR3 length equals 15 residues. The CDR3 here is CASSYLPGQGDKLFF. The CDR3 bases are TGTGCCAGCAGTTATTTACCGGGACAGGGGGATAAACTGTTTTTT.

The chain joins TRBV7-6 to TRBJ2-3, with D possibly being TRBD2 (5 bases). Germline CDR1 reads SGHVS; CDR2 reads FNYEAQ. This CDR3 is built from 18 residues. The V end was cut by 0 bases, the J end by 0 bases, with 16 bases between. CDR3 bases: TGTGCCAGCAGCTTAGCGCGGTTAGACTATTATAGCACAGATACGCAGTATTTT. Translation gives CASSLARLDYYSTDTQYF. The full variable domain, its missing parts supplied by reference TRBV7-6 and TRBJ2-3, is GAGVSQSPRYKVTKRGQDVALRCDPISGHVSLYWYRQALGQGPEFLTYFNYEAQQDKSGLPNDRFSAERPEGSISTLTIQRTEQRDSAMYRCASSLARLDYYSTDTQYFGPGTRLTVL.